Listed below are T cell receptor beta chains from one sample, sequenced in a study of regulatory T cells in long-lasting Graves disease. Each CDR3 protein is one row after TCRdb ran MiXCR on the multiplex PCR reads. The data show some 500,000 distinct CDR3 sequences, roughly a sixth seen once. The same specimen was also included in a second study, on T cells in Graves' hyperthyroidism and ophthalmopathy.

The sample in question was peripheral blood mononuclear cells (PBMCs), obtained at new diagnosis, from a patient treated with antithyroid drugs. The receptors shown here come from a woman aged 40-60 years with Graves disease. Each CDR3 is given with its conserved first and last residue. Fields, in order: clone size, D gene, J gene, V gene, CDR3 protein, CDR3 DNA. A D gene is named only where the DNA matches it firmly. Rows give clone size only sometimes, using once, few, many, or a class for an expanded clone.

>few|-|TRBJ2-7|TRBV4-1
CASSQDGREDEQYF
TGCGCCAGCAGCCAAGATGGCAGGGAGGACGAGCAGTACTTC
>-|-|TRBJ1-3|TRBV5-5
CASSLALTGPLGTIYF
TGTGCCAGCAGCTTGGCGTTGACAGGACCTTTAGGCACCATATATTTT
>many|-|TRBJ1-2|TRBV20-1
CSATHTREGYGYTF
TGCAGTGCCACCCATACCCGGGAGGGGTACGGCTACACCTTC
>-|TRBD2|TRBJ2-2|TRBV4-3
CASSQGAGGLTGELFF
TGCGCCAGCAGCCAAGGCGCGGGGGGGCTTACCGGGGAGCTGTTTTTT
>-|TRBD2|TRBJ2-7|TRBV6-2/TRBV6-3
CASSGRTSGGTPYEQYF
TGTGCCAGCAGTGGACGGACTAGCGGGGGGACCCCCTACGAGCAGTACTTC
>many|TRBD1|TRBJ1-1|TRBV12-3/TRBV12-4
CASRGTGQYTEAFF
TGTGCCAGCAGGGGGACAGGGCAGTACACTGAAGCTTTCTTT
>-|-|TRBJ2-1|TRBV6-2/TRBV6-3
CASIPIGTSPNNEQFF
TGTGCCAGCATCCCCATAGGGACCTCCCCTAACAATGAGCAGTTCTTC
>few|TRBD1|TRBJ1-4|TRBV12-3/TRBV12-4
CASRGGSKLFF
TGTGCCAGCAGAGGGGGCTCGAAACTGTTTTTT
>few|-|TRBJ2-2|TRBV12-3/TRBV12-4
CASSPYLDRSGELFF
TGTGCCAGCAGTCCTTACCTCGACCGGTCTGGGGAGCTGTTTTTT
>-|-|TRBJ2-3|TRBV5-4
CASSPGASPTDTQYF
TGTGCCAGCAGCCCCGGGGCTAGCCCCACAGATACGCAGTATTTT
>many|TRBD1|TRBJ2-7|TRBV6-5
CASSYGFSGGYEQYF
TGTGCCAGCAGTTATGGGTTTTCAGGGGGCTACGAGCAGTACTTC
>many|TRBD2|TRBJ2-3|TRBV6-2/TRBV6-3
CASSRLASPDTQYF
TGTGCCAGCAGTAGACTAGCCTCCCCAGATACGCAGTATTTT
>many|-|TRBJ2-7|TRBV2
CASRRDGTPLYEQYF
TGTGCCAGCAGACGAGACGGGACACCTCTCTACGAGCAGTACTTC
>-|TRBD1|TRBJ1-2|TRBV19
CASSSEGALGNYGYTF
TGTGCCAGTAGTAGCGAGGGGGCATTGGGGAACTATGGCTACACCTTC
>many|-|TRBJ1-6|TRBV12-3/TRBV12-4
CASSLGGTNSPLHF
TGTGCCAGCAGTTTGGGCGGAACTAATTCACCCCTCCACTTT
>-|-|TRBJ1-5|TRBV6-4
CASRTDYSNQPQHF
TGTGCCAGCAGGACGGATTATAGCAATCAGCCCCAGCATTTT
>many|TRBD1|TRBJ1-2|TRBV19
CASSIGQGYGYTF
TGTGCCAGCAGCATCGGACAGGGTTATGGCTACACCTTC
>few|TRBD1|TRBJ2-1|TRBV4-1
CASSQGTGRSSYNEQFF
TGCGCCAGCAGCCAAGGGACAGGTCGGAGCTCCTACAATGAGCAGTTCTTC
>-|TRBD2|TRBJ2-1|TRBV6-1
CASSETSSGGAEQFF
TGTGCCAGCAGTGAAACCTCTAGCGGGGGGGCCGAGCAGTTCTTC
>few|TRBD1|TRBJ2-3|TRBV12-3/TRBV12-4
CASSPDRGLITDTQYF
TGTGCCAGCAGCCCGGACAGGGGGCTTATCACAGATACGCAGTATTTT
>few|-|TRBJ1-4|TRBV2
CASRSGVRAEKLFF
TGTGCCAGTCGAAGCGGGGTAAGAGCTGAAAAACTGTTTTTT
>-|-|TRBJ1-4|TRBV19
CASSIVEGTNEKLFF
TGTGCCAGTAGTATAGTAGAGGGGACTAATGAAAAACTGTTTTTT
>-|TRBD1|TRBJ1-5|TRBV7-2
CASSLGTVDSNQPQHF
TGTGCCAGCAGCCTTGGGACAGTAGACAGCAATCAGCCCCAGCATTTT
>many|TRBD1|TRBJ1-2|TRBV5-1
CASSSLPTDRVSYGYTF
TGCGCCAGCAGCTCCCTACCGACAGACAGGGTTTCGTATGGCTACACCTTC
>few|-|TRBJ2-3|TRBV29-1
CSVVPGTDTQYF
TGCAGCGTGGTCCCGGGTACAGATACGCAGTATTTT
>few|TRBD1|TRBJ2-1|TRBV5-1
CASSSPGQGASYNEQFF
TGCGCCAGCAGCTCCCCCGGACAGGGGGCTAGCTACAATGAGCAGTTCTTC
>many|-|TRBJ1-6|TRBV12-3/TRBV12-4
CASSQDGRSLHF
TGTGCCAGCAGTCAGGACGGGAGATCCCTCCACTTT
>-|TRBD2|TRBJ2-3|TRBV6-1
CASRTLAGRDTQYF
TGTGCCAGCAGGACACTAGCGGGGAGAGATACGCAGTATTTT
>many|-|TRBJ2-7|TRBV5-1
CASSLPGPGKDEQYF
TGCGCCAGCAGCTTACCCGGGCCCGGTAAGGACGAGCAGTACTTC
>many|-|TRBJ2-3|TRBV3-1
CASSITDRDTQYF
TGTGCCAGCAGCATCACGGACAGAGATACGCAGTATTTT
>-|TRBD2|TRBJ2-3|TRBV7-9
CASRLGSGGTDTDTQYF
TGTGCCAGCAGGCTAGGCTCGGGGGGGACGGACACAGATACGCAGTATTTT
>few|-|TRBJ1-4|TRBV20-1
CSARWGDGEKLFF
TGCAGTGCTAGATGGGGGGATGGTGAAAAACTGTTTTTT
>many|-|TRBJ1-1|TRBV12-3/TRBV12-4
CASSFEGHTEAFF
TGTGCCAGCAGTTTCGAAGGCCACACTGAAGCTTTCTTT
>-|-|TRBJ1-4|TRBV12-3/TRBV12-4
CASTLGDLEKLFF
TGTGCCAGCACCTTGGGGGATCTTGAAAAACTGTTTTTT
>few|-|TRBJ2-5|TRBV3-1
CASSQVRKTQYF
TGTGCCAGCAGCCAAGTAAGGAAGACCCAGTACTTC
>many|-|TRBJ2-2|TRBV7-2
CASSQRTADTGELFF
TGTGCCAGCAGCCAACGGACGGCGGACACCGGGGAGCTGTTTTTT
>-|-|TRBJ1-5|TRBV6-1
CASGRGFNQPQHF
TGTGCCAGTGGTAGGGGCTTTAATCAGCCCCAGCATTTT
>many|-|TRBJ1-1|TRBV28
CASSSRIPEAFF
TGTGCCAGCAGTTCCCGGATCCCTGAAGCTTTCTTT
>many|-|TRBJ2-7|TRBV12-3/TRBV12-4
CASSLGVPGEQYF
TGTGCCAGCAGTTTAGGTGTTCCGGGCGAGCAGTACTTC
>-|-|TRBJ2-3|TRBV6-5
CASSSGTRTDTQYF
TGTGCCAGCAGTTCCGGGACCCGCACAGATACGCAGTATTTT
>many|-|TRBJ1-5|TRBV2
CASSEGLQGGIYSNQPQHF
TGTGCCAGCAGTGAAGGTTTACAGGGAGGGATCTATAGCAATCAGCCCCAGCATTTT
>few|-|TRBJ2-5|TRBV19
CASSTWVFSGPETQYF
TGTGCCAGTAGCACCTGGGTTTTCTCCGGGCCGGAGACCCAGTACTTC
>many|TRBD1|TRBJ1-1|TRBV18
CASSLLDRLNTEAFF
TGTGCCAGCTCACTCTTGGACAGGCTGAACACTGAAGCTTTCTTT
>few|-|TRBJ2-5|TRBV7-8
CASSLGVYPELETQYF
TGTGCCAGCAGCTTAGGAGTATATCCTGAATTGGAGACCCAGTACTTC
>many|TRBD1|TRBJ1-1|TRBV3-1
CASRPGQKNTEALF
TGTGCCAGCAGGCCGGGACAGAAGAACACTGAAGCTCTCTTT
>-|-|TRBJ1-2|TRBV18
CASSPPMGEDYGYTF
TGTGCCAGCTCACCACCTATGGGAGAGGACTATGGCTACACCTTC
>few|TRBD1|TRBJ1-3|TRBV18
CASSPKDRVGNTIYF
TGTGCCAGCTCACCAAAGGACAGGGTTGGAAACACCATATATTTT
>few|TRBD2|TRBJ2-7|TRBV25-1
CASSDMGLAGIDEQYF
TGTGCCAGCAGTGACATGGGACTAGCGGGGATAGACGAGCAGTACTTC
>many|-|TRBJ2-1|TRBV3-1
CASSQELYPAYNEQFF
TGTGCCAGCAGCCAAGAATTATACCCCGCCTACAATGAGCAGTTCTTC